A single sample gave rise to the 4 T cell receptor beta chains below, sequenced in a study of cytomegalovirus exposure and HLA in healthy donors. In the PCR, 60 Vbeta and 13 Jbeta primers were used. Data came from immunoSEQ multiplex PCR; TCRdb stores just in-frame clones and leaves some out. This table holds some 150,000 clones, about 80% found once. The sequenced sample consisted of PBMCs. These receptors were taken from a man in his thirties or forties in good health and CMV-seronegative.

The rearrangement joins TRBV5-6 to TRBJ1-6, with D maybe TRBD1 (6 bases). Germline CDR1 reads SGHDT; CDR2 reads YYEEEE. The CDR3 has 18 residues. V shed 2 bases and J shed 4 bases, with 19 bases lying between them. The CDR3 protein is CASSFGAGGGDYNSPLHF. The CDR3 DNA follows: TGTGCCAGCAGCTTTGGTGCCGGGGGGGGCGATTATAATTCACCCCTCCACTTT. Filled out from reference TRBV5-6 and TRBJ1-6, the complete variable domain reads DAGVTQSPTHLIKTRGQQVTLRCSPKSGHDTVSWYQQALGQGPQFIFQYYEEEERQRGNFPDRFSGHQFPNYSSELNVNALLLGDSALYLCASSFGAGGGDYNSPLHFGNGTRLTVT.

The chain employs TRBV5-6 and TRBJ2-1, with TRBD2 matching 13 bases. This CDR3 is built from 19 residues. J lost 2 bases, V lost 3 bases, and 11 bases had no gene match. Germline CDR1 SGHDT, CDR2 YYEEEE. DNA of the CDR3: TGTGCCAGCAGCTCCACCGGGACTAGCGGGATCCTTCCCTACAATGAGCAGTTCTTC. Protein: CASSSTGTSGILPYNEQFF.

The chain recombines TRBV7-9 with TRBJ2-5, with D hard to call. The better agreement between TRBJ2-7 and the DNA end casts doubt on the J call. The germline gives CDR1 SEHNR, CDR2 FQNEAQ (reference sequence). The CDR3 is 11 amino acids. The CDR3 here is CASSFAYEQYF. The CDR3, as DNA: TGTGCCAGCAGCTTTGCTTACGAGCAGTACTTC.

The V gene is TRBV28, the J gene TRBJ1-5; 8 nucleotides match TRBD1. Germline values: CDR1 MDHEN, CDR2 SYDVKM. The length of the CDR3 is 15 residues. V lost 1 base to trimming and J lost 10 bases; unmatched junction nucleotides: 9. Here the CDR3 DNA reads TGTGCCAGCAGTTTATACAGGGGGATCAATGGACCCCAGCATTTT. Amino acids: CASSLYRGINGPQHF.